Presented here are 22 T cell receptor beta chains from one specimen sequenced in a study of T cell responses to AZD1222 COVID-19 vaccine. The repertoire was sequenced with immunoSEQ multiplex PCR; TCRdb's copy has only in-frame clones and lacks some. The table lists about 130,000 clones, about 90% of them singletons. Sequences were derived from peripheral blood, sampled 28 days after the second AZD1222 dose. These receptors were obtained from an adult who received the AZD1222 COVID-19 vaccine.

This chain connects TRBV30 to TRBJ2-7; the D gene is possibly TRBD2 (6 bases). Trimming left V 1 base short and J 6 bases short, with 7 bases between. The CDR3 loop spans 11 amino acids. CDR1 GTSNPN and CDR2 SVGIG come from the germline V gene (reference sequence). The CDR3 nucleotides are TGTGCCTGGAGTGAGGAGGGCGAGCAGTACTTC. Its protein is CAWSEEGEQYF.

The chain joins TRBV11-3 to TRBJ2-7, with TRBD1 matching 8 bases. V was pared by 5 bases and J by 4 bases, with 10 bases of the junction left unmatched. Germline V gives CDR1 SGHNT, CDR2 YENEEA. CDR3 length: 15 amino acids. The CDR3 spells CASSQGAGKSYEQYF. The CDR3 region has the DNA TGTGCCAGCAGCCAGGGGGCAGGGAAGAGTTACGAGCAGTACTTC.

This clone is a singleton in its sample. V gene TRBV7-3 combines with J gene TRBJ1-1, with a possible D match to TRBD1 (5 bases). Trimming took 2 bases from V and 11 from J, leaving 21 bases between them. The CDR3 has 15 residues. Germline values: CDR1 SGHTA, CDR2 FQGTGA. CDR3 in amino acids: CASSLGRTGRAMAFF. The CDR3, as DNA: TGTGCCAGCAGCTTAGGGAGAACAGGTCGGGCGATGGCTTTCTTT.

V and J are TRBV9 and TRBJ1-1; D ambiguous. With 4 bases removed from V and 1 base from J, the gap between germline ends came to 11 bases. The CDR3 is made up of 14 amino acids. In germline, CDR1 is SGDLS, CDR2 YYNGEE. CDR3 protein: CASSPSRENTEAFF. CDR3 DNA sequence: TGTGCCAGCAGCCCTTCACGGGAGAACACTGAAGCTTTCTTT.

The gene calls are TRBV9 and TRBJ2-5; D may correspond to TRBD1 or TRBD2 (5 bases each). V was clipped by 4 bases and J by 2 bases, with 12 bases between them. In germline, CDR1 is SGDLS, CDR2 YYNGEE. This CDR3 comprises 14 residues. In DNA, the CDR3 is TGTGCCAGCAGCCCCAGCTGGGGGCAAGAGACCCAGTACTTC. Residues: CASSPSWGQETQYF.

The V gene is TRBV6-1, the J gene TRBJ2-7; no definite D call. The germline V gene encodes CDR1 MNHNS and CDR2 SASEGT. The CDR3 has 16 amino acids. Trimming cost V 0 bases and J 6 bases, with 18 bases left between them. The CDR3 bases are TGTGCCAGCAGTGAAGCGATGGGCCAGCTGTTTGGCGAGCAGTACTTC. As protein: CASSEAMGQLFGEQYF.

The chain recombines TRBV7-8 with TRBJ1-3; D not certain. The CDR3 length is 12 residues. With 5 bases removed from V and 11 bases from J, the gap between germline ends came to 13 bases. CDR1 is SGHVS and CDR2 is FQNEAQ in the germline V gene. The CDR3 here is CASSPGPYSIYF. The CDR3 DNA follows: TGTGCCAGCAGCCCCGGCCCATATTCCATATATTTT.

This clone came up once. The gene calls are TRBV4-3 and TRBJ1-3, with D perhaps matching TRBD1 (5 bases). V lost 1 base, J lost 1 base, and 8 bases lay in between. This CDR3 is 15 amino acids long. Germline CDR1 LGHNA, CDR2 YSLEER. Written as DNA, the CDR3 is TGCGCCAGCAGCCAAGGGACACTTTCTGGAAACACCATATATTTT. Translating gives CASSQGTLSGNTIYF.

The V and J genes are TRBV7-2 and TRBJ2-2; D perhaps matches TRBD2 (6 bases). The CDR3 consists of 16 residues. V was cut by 2 bases and J by 0 bases, with 10 bases left in between. The V gene's germline CDR1 is SGHTA and CDR2 FQGNSA. DNA for the CDR3: TGTGCCAGCAGCTTACAGTCGGGAGCGAACACCGGGGAGCTGTTTTTT. Protein product: CASSLQSGANTGELFF.

The chain links TRBV5-8 to TRBJ2-3; perhaps TRBD2 as D (6 bases). Germline loops: CDR1 SGHTS, CDR2 YDEGEE. Trimming removed 7 bases from V and 1 base from J, with 7 bases in between. There are 12 residues in the CDR3. In DNA, the CDR3 is TGTGCCAGCGGGAGGCGCACAGATACGCAGTATTTT. Residues: CASGRRTDTQYF.

V gene TRBV27 combines with J gene TRBJ2-3; 8 bases are shared with TRBD2. The CDR3 contains 15 residues. Germline V gene data show CDR1 as MNHEY and CDR2 as SMNVEV (reference sequence). V shed 6 bases, J shed 1 base, and the junction held 6 bases outside the gene matches. CDR3 coding DNA: TGTGCCAGCAGCTTCACTAGCGGTCGCACAGATACGCAGTATTTT. It is translated as CASSFTSGRTDTQYF.

This chain connects TRBV5-8 to TRBJ2-5; 8 nucleotides line up with TRBD1. CDR1 SGHTS and CDR2 YDEGEE come from the germline V gene. The CDR3 is 14 amino acids. The junction had 6 bases not matched to a gene; V was cut back by 4 bases and J by 4 bases. The CDR3 reads CASSRGGQGETQYF. As DNA, the CDR3 is TGTGCCAGCAGCCGGGGAGGACAGGGAGAGACCCAGTACTTC.

This chain joins TRBV3-1 (or the pseudogene TRBV3-2) and TRBJ2-5; D possibly corresponds to TRBD2 (6 bases). This CDR3 has 14 residues. V was shortened by 5 bases and J by 5 bases, with 15 bases between the two germline ends. The V gene's germline CDR1 is LGHDT and CDR2 YNNKEL (reference sequence). Here the CDR3 reads CASSGRRAEETQYF. In DNA, the CDR3 is TGTGCCAGCAGCGGGAGGAGGGCCGAGGAGACCCAGTACTTC.

V usage is TRBV28 and J usage is TRBJ1-2; a possible D gene is TRBD1 (5 bases). Between the trimmed V and J ends, which lost 4 bases and 4 bases, there was a span of 19 bases. The CDR3 has 16 residues. Germline loops: CDR1 MDHEN, CDR2 SYDVKM. The CDR3 DNA follows: TGTGCCAGCAGTTCCTCTACCCGGGGGGAGGTCTATGGCTACACCTTC. Its translation is CASSSSTRGEVYGYTF.

The V call is TRBV19, the J call TRBJ1-5; D unclear. The ends were cut back, 1 base at V and 3 bases at J, with 19 bases in the middle. Germline CDR1 reads LNHDA; CDR2 reads SQIVND (reference sequence). The CDR3 contains 18 residues. The CDR3 DNA reads TGTGCCAGTAGTATAGCCTTGGCTCTGCAAGGAATCAATCAGCCCCAGCATTTT. Its protein product is CASSIALALQGINQPQHF.

The rearrangement uses TRBV28 and TRBJ1-5; tentative D call: TRBD1 (5 bases). This CDR3 has 15 amino acids. Germline V gives CDR1 MDHEN, CDR2 SYDVKM. V was shortened by 4 bases and J by 7 bases, with 17 bases between the two germline ends. CDR3 DNA: TGTGCCAGCAGTTGGCTGACGGGGGTGGGGCAGCCCCAGCATTTT. This sequence encodes CASSWLTGVGQPQHF. The full variable domain, completed using reference TRBV28 and TRBJ1-5, is DVKVTQSSRYLVKRTGEKVFLECVQDMDHENMFWYRQDPGLGLRLIYFSYDVKMKEKGDIPEGYSVSREKKERFSLILESASTNQTSMYLCASSWLTGVGQPQHFGDGTRLSIL.

Only one count was recorded for this clone. The genes are TRBV5-8 and TRBJ2-1; D unclear. The CDR3 length is 13 residues. The germline V gene encodes CDR1 SGHTS and CDR2 YDEGEE. V lost 3 bases to trimming and J lost 2 bases, with 6 bases between them. The CDR3 bases are TGTGCCAGCAGCTATCGGACCTACAATGAGCAGTTCTTC. Protein sequence: CASSYRTYNEQFF.

The CDR3, as DNA: TGTGCCAGCTCACCCGGGACTCGGGACAATGAGCAGTTCTTC. Translation: CASSPGTRDNEQFF. J is TRBJ2-1 and V is TRBV18, with D tentatively TRBD2 (6 bases). Trimming shortened V by 3 bases and J by 5 bases, and 11 bases separated the two germline ends. The CDR3 runs to 14 residues. CDR1 and CDR2 (germline): KGHSH, LQKENI.

This chain links TRBV6-1 with TRBJ1-5; unclear D gene. Trimming stripped 2 bases from V and 0 bases from J, with 8 bases between. The length of the CDR3 is 15 residues. The germline V gene has CDR1 MNHNS and CDR2 SASEGT. CDR3 nucleotide sequence: TGTGCCAGCAGTGAATTCGCCTATAGCAATCAGCCCCAGCATTTT. This sequence encodes CASSEFAYSNQPQHF.

The rearrangement links TRBV4-1 to TRBJ2-3; D is unclear. This CDR3 spans 16 amino acids. V lost 0 bases to trimming and J lost 2 bases, with 12 bases between them. Germline CDR1 is MGHRA and CDR2 is YSYEKL. The CDR3 spells CASSQEVAAYTDTQYF. The DNA of the CDR3 is TGCGCCAGCAGCCAAGAGGTGGCAGCCTACACAGATACGCAGTATTTT.

This chain links TRBV9 with TRBJ2-7; 9 nucleotides match TRBD1. Germline lookup yields CDR1 SGDLS and CDR2 YYNGEE. The V and J ends lost 0 bases and 2 bases, in that order; junction bases with no gene match: 6. The CDR3 is made up of 16 amino acids. CDR3 in DNA: TGTGCCAGCAGCGTAGGGGTAGGGACAGGGACCTACGAGCAGTACTTC. This codes for CASSVGVGTGTYEQYF.

The V and J genes are TRBV19 and TRBJ2-5; 11 bases are a match to TRBD1. The junction had 11 bases not matched to a gene; V was cut back by 6 bases and J by 5 bases. The CDR3 has 16 amino acids. Germline CDR1 is LNHDA and CDR2 is SQIVND (reference sequence). The CDR3 loop is CASSISGQGAWETQYF. The CDR3 DNA reads as TGTGCCAGTAGCATATCAGGACAGGGGGCTTGGGAGACCCAGTACTTC.